What follows are 23 T cell receptor beta chains derived from one specimen sequenced in a study of blood T cell repertoires in COVID-19. Libraries were prepared by immunoSEQ multiplex PCR; TCRdb keeps only in-frame clonotypes and omits some of them. The data hold about 70,000 clones, with roughly nine tenths observed a single time. The sequenced material came from peripheral blood. Receptor source: a man in his fifties or sixties with acute or convalescent COVID-19.

This sequence joins TRBV6-2 or TRBV6-3 and TRBJ2-1; the match to TRBD2 covers 8 bases. Germline assignment: CDR1 MNHEY and CDR2 SVGEGT. The V and J ends lost 0 bases and 3 bases, in that order; junction bases with no gene match: 7. The CDR3 contains 17 residues. The chain's CDR3 is CASSYSLSGSDYNEQFF. The CDR3 DNA is TGTGCCAGCAGTTACTCTCTAAGCGGGAGTGACTACAATGAGCAGTTCTTC.

This sequence joins TRBV5-4 and TRBJ2-4; 8 nucleotides line up with TRBD2. Germline-derived CDR1 and CDR2 are SGHNT and YYREEE (reference sequence). After removal of 2 bases from V and 9 bases from J, the junction contained 7 bases not matched to a gene. The CDR3 runs 14 residues. In nucleotides, the CDR3 is TGTGCCAGCAGCTTAAGCGGGGGACTTGGCATTCAGTACTTC. It is translated as CASSLSGGLGIQYF.

V gene TRBV27 combines with J gene TRBJ1-4; D call uncertain. With 6 bases removed from V and 0 bases from J, the gap between germline ends came to 20 bases. This CDR3 is built from 18 residues. CDR1 MNHEY and CDR2 SMNVEV come from the germline V gene (reference sequence). As DNA, the CDR3 is TGTGCCAGCAGCGAGGGTCTTCCCAATCACGCAACTAATGAAAAACTGTTTTTT. Protein product: CASSEGLPNHATNEKLFF.

This clone was counted a few times. This sequence joins TRBV10-3 and TRBJ1-2, with D possibly TRBD1 on 5 matching bases. The CDR3 has 13 amino acids. V dropped 0 bases and J dropped 4 bases, with 6 bases sitting between them. Per the germline V gene, CDR1 is ENHRY and CDR2 is SYGVKD. This chain's CDR3 is CAISESGGYGYTF. As DNA, the CDR3 is TGTGCCATCAGTGAGTCGGGGGGCTATGGCTACACCTTC.

The rearrangement links TRBV28 to TRBJ1-5, with 7 bases that match TRBD1. CDR3 length: 14 amino acids. The junction had 11 bases not matched to a gene; V was cut back by 8 bases and J by 7 bases. Germline V gene data show CDR1 as MDHEN and CDR2 as SYDVKM. The CDR3 reads CASGQNRGRQPQHF. For the CDR3, the DNA is TGTGCCAGCGGGCAAAACAGGGGTCGACAGCCCCAGCATTTT.

The V call is TRBV28, the J call TRBJ2-3, with D perhaps TRBD1 (6 bases). CDR3 length: 14 amino acids. Germline CDR1 MDHEN, CDR2 SYDVKM. V lost 5 bases and J lost 5, with 14 bases in between. This chain's CDR3 is CASSTQGWGDTQYF. As DNA, the CDR3 is TGTGCCAGCAGTACCCAGGGGTGGGGAGATACGCAGTATTTT.

The chain recombines TRBV3-1 (or the pseudogene TRBV3-2) with TRBJ2-4; 7 nucleotides align to TRBD1. The V gene end was trimmed by 1 base and the J gene end by 0 bases; junction bases not matched to a gene: 6. Germline CDR1 is LGHDT and CDR2 is YNNKEL (reference sequence). This CDR3 region has 17 residues. CDR3 protein: CASSQGRGPLAKNIQYF. The CDR3 DNA is TGTGCCAGCAGCCAAGGTAGGGGGCCCCTAGCCAAAAACATTCAGTACTTC.

The gene calls are TRBV3-1 (or the pseudogene TRBV3-2) and TRBJ2-7; D gene ambiguous. The CDR3 sequence is 14 residues long. Trimming took off 1 base at V and 3 bases at J, with 10 bases between the two ends. Germline values: CDR1 LGHDT, CDR2 YNNKEL (reference sequence). The CDR3 sequence: CASSQVAGHYEQYV. In DNA form, the CDR3 reads TGTGCCAGCAGCCAAGTAGCCGGTCACTACGAGCAGTACGTC.

The chain recombines TRBV6-2 or TRBV6-3 with TRBJ1-1; D gene ambiguous. This CDR3 is 16 amino acids long. In germline, CDR1 is MNHEY, CDR2 SVGEGT. Trimming shortened V by 0 bases and J by 0 bases, and 11 bases separated the two germline ends. The CDR3 protein is CASSYSILIMNTEAFF. The CDR3 DNA reads as TGTGCCAGCAGTTACTCCATACTTATCATGAACACTGAAGCTTTCTTT.

Here the CDR3 DNA reads TGTGCCAAAAGGAGACAGGGGACGGGCTCTGGAAACACCATATATTTT. Translated, it gives CAKRRQGTGSGNTIYF. This chain joins TRBV2 and TRBJ1-3; 8 bases align to TRBD1. The V segment lost 10 bases and the J segment 0 bases; nucleotides outside the gene matches: 11. This CDR3 contains 16 residues. Germline V lookup: CDR1 SNHLY, CDR2 FYNNEI.

The chain couples TRBV25-1 to TRBJ2-3; TRBD2 aligns across 7 bases. The germline gives CDR1 MGHDK, CDR2 SYGVNS. V dropped 4 bases and J dropped 0; count of bases not matched to a gene: 7. This CDR3 comprises 16 residues. In DNA form, the CDR3 reads TGTGCCAGCAGTGGCTCCGGGACTATCAGCACAGATACGCAGTATTTT. Translated: CASSGSGTISTDTQYF.

This clone has a single count. This chain joins TRBV10-3 and TRBJ2-1; TRBD2 aligns across 11 bases. The V segment lost 4 bases and the J segment 4 bases; nucleotides outside the gene matches: 12. This CDR3 contains 18 residues. The germline V gene has CDR1 ENHRY and CDR2 SYGVKD. The CDR3: CAISGTTGASGGYNEQFF. The CDR3 DNA reads TGTGCCATCAGTGGCACAACAGGGGCTAGCGGGGGGTACAATGAGCAGTTCTTC.

This chain uses TRBV25-1 with TRBJ1-6; possibly TRBD1 for D (5 bases). V lost 0 bases and J lost 5, with 11 bases in between. Germline-derived CDR1 and CDR2 are MGHDK and SYGVNS. This CDR3 has 16 residues. The DNA for the CDR3 is TGTGCCAGCAGTGAATATCGGAAGGGGAATAATTCACCCCTCCACTTT. Protein: CASSEYRKGNNSPLHF.

A single count supports this clone. The J gene is TRBJ2-5, the V gene TRBV6-2 or TRBV6-3; unclear D gene. Looked up from germline, CDR1 is MNHEY and CDR2 is SVGEGT. The CDR3 sequence is 15 residues long. V shed 4 bases and J shed 1 base, with 13 bases lying between them. The CDR3 DNA follows: TGTGCCAGCAGTTCCCCCCTCGCGGCCCAAGAGACCCAGTACTTC. The encoded protein is CASSSPLAAQETQYF.

V is TRBV6-5 and J is TRBJ1-2; 9 positions match TRBD1. The CDR3 contains 12 residues. J lost 4 bases, V lost 7 bases, and 1 base had no gene match. The germline CDR1 and CDR2 sequences are MNHEY and SVGAGI. The CDR3 here is CASTGQGYGYTF. CDR3 coding DNA: TGTGCCAGCACGGGACAGGGCTATGGCTACACCTTC.

V and J are TRBV3-1 (or the pseudogene TRBV3-2) and TRBJ2-7; a weak D match, TRBD2 (5 bases). Germline assignment: CDR1 LGHDT and CDR2 YNNKEL (reference sequence). Trimming left V 0 bases short and J 0 bases short, with 18 bases between. The CDR3 sequence is 18 residues long. CDR3 sequence reads: CASSQEALGGRDSYEQYF. The CDR3 nucleotides are TGTGCCAGCAGCCAAGAGGCCCTCGGAGGTCGAGACTCCTACGAGCAGTACTTC.

V is TRBV18 and J is TRBJ1-1; maybe TRBD1 (6 bases). Germline CDR1 is KGHSH and CDR2 is LQKENI. The CDR3 loop spans 17 amino acids. Trimming took off 2 bases at V and 1 base at J, with 17 bases between the two ends. The CDR3 region is CASSPYGIQTGNTEAFF. The CDR3 DNA reads as TGTGCCAGCTCACCATACGGGATCCAGACAGGGAACACTGAAGCTTTCTTT.

This chain joins TRBV7-2 and TRBJ1-3; the D gene is possibly TRBD1 (5 bases). Trimming removed 5 bases from V and 0 bases from J, with 11 bases in between. Per the germline V gene, CDR1 is SGHTA and CDR2 is FQGNSA. The CDR3 is made up of 15 amino acids. The CDR3 nucleotides read TGTGCCAGCAGCGCCAGACAGCACTCTGGAAACACCATATATTTT. This sequence encodes CASSARQHSGNTIYF.

The gene calls are TRBV7-2 and TRBJ1-2; D uncertain. V was cut by 1 base and J by 5 bases, with 11 bases left in between. This CDR3 has 14 amino acids. CDR1 is SGHTA, CDR2 FQGNSA, per germline. The CDR3 spells CASSLGPVEYGYTF. The DNA of the CDR3 is TGTGCCAGCAGCTTAGGGCCCGTTGAATATGGCTACACCTTC. The full variable domain, in which reference TRBV7-2 and TRBJ1-2 provide the parts outside the CDR3, is GAGVSQSPSNKVTEKGKDVELRCDPISGHTALYWYRQSLGQGLEFLIYFQGNSAPDKSGLPSDRFSAERTGGSVSTLTIQRTQQEDSAVYLCASSLGPVEYGYTFGSGTRLTVV.

The gene calls are TRBV27 and TRBJ1-4; D is undetermined. CDR1 and CDR2 from the germline V gene are MNHEY and SMNVEV (reference sequence). This CDR3 is built from 14 residues. Between the trimmed V and J ends, which lost 8 bases and 10 bases, there was a span of 20 bases. The CDR3 here is CASRDSSDTGKLFF. The CDR3 DNA sequence: TGTGCCAGCCGCGACTCGTCCGATACGGGAAAACTGTTTTTT.

The chain joins TRBV3-1 (or the pseudogene TRBV3-2) to TRBJ2-3; 7 bases line up with TRBD2. Germline V CDR1 and CDR2: LGHDT, YNNKEL (reference sequence). This CDR3 is 15 amino acids long. Trimming took 6 bases from V and 2 from J; bases not matched to a gene: 8. The DNA for the CDR3 is TGTGCCAGCAGACTGAGCGGGACCCTCACAGATACGCAGTATTTT. Translated: CASRLSGTLTDTQYF.

The chain combines TRBV5-5 with TRBJ2-3; 7 bases are shared with TRBD2. The length of the CDR3 is 15 residues. The germline CDR1 and CDR2 sequences are SGHKS and YYEKEE (reference sequence). V lost 2 bases, J lost 1 base, and 4 bases stayed unmatched. CDR3: CASSFLAARTDTQYF. In DNA form, the CDR3 reads TGTGCCAGCAGCTTCCTAGCGGCTCGCACAGATACGCAGTATTTT.

This chain uses TRBV27 with TRBJ1-6; the match to TRBD1 covers 8 bases. The germline gives CDR1 MNHEY, CDR2 SMNVEV (reference sequence). The CDR3 has 14 residues. The junction had 5 bases not matched to a gene; V was cut back by 4 bases and J by 9 bases. This chain's CDR3 is CASSSQGAGSPLHF. In nucleotides, the CDR3 is TGTGCCAGCAGTTCCCAGGGGGCAGGTTCACCCCTCCACTTT.